This T cell receptor (beta chain) was observed in a study of control samples from healthy donors and cancer patients. The CDR3 loop spans 16 amino acids. The germline gives CDR1 SGHTA, CDR2 FQGTGA. Between the trimmed V and J ends, which lost 2 bases and 0 bases, there was a span of 10 bases. TCRdb's table, derived via immunoSEQ multiplex PCR, lists solely in-frame clones and lacks some. The sample holds around 170,000 clones, around 89% seen once. Sequenced input: blood. The J gene is TRBJ2-2, the V gene TRBV7-3; D not certain. The source of this sequence is a woman between 50 and 59 years old in good health. The CDR3 region is CASSLWSNANTGELFF. CDR3 DNA sequence: TGTGCCAGCAGCTTATGGAGTAACGCGAACACCGGGGAGCTGTTTTTT. Based on the CDR3 plus reference TRBV7-3 and TRBJ2-2, the full variable domain is GAGVSQTPSNKVTEKGKYVELRCDPISGHTALYWYRQSLGQGPEFLIYFQGTGAADDSGLPNDRFFAVRPEGSVSTLKIQRTERGDSAVYLCASSLWSNANTGELFFGEGSRLTVL.